The 7 T cell receptor beta chains presented below share a single source sample, sequenced in a study of vaccination and CD4 T cells after COVID-19. CD4+ T cells that had been cultured provided DNA sequenced with the Oncomine TCR Beta short-read assay. TCRdb re-called the PCR reads through MiXCR, storing one row per CDR3 protein. Of more than 4,000 distinct CDR3 sequences in the sample, over 40% are singletons; the top ten hold 40% to 45%. These receptors are not linked to any known antigen. Sample treatment: roughly 11-day PBMC culture with coronavirus spike peptide pools or control peptides (ViraFEST assay). Before the COVID-19 pandemic (2011-2018), CD4+ T cells were obtained from the unexposed donor. Sequences were obtained from CD4+ T cells from blood, cultured in vitro. The receptors shown here come from a human donor in good health.

The V and J genes are TRBV6-1 and TRBJ1-5; no reliable D call. Germline V lookup: CDR1 MNHNS, CDR2 SASEGT. Deletions cut 8 bases from V and 7 bases from J, with 15 bases between. This CDR3 has 13 amino acids. CDR3 DNA: TGTGCCAGCTTCGGGAGCCCTGGACAGCCCCAGCATTTT. The encoded protein is CASFGSPGQPQHF.

This clonotype was counted only a few times. V gene TRBV20-1 combines with J gene TRBJ1-2; D may be TRBD1 (5 bases). Trimming cost V 6 bases and J 4 bases, with 12 bases left between them. Looked up from germline, CDR1 is DFQATT and CDR2 is SNEGSKA (reference sequence). CDR3 length: 12 amino acids. CDR3 coding DNA: TGCAGTGCCAGGGATCACATCTATGGCTACACCTTC. The encoded protein is CSARDHIYGYTF.

This clonotype was seen only a few times. The V gene is TRBV19, the J gene TRBJ1-5; D is undetermined. Deletions cut 5 bases from V and 2 bases from J, with 13 bases between. In germline, CDR1 is LNHDA, CDR2 SQIVND (reference sequence). The CDR3 has 15 amino acids. CDR3 in DNA: TGTGCCAGTAGTCTGACCCGGATTGGCAATCAGCCCCAGCATTTT. Translating gives CASSLTRIGNQPQHF. The full variable domain, in which reference TRBV19 and TRBJ1-5 provide the parts outside the CDR3, is DGGITQSPKYLFRKEGQNVTLSCEQNLNHDAMYWYRQDPGQGLRLIYYSQIVNDFQKGDIAEGYSVSREKKESFPLTVTSAQKNPTAFYLCASSLTRIGNQPQHFGDGTRLSIL.

This chain uses TRBV6-1 with TRBJ2-3; 12 bases fit TRBD2. Germline CDR1 and CDR2: MNHNS and SASEGT. The CDR3 has 15 amino acids. V lost 3 bases, J lost 4 bases, and 2 bases stayed unmatched. The CDR3 DNA sequence: TGTGCCAGCAGTGAGTCTAGCGGGGGGGCAGATACGCAGTATTTT. Its translation: CASSESSGGADTQYF.

This clonotype was counted a few times. The chain recombines TRBV2 with TRBJ1-5; a possible D gene is TRBD1 (6 bases). V gave up 3 bases and J gave up 3 bases, with 15 bases separating them. The germline V gene encodes CDR1 SNHLY and CDR2 FYNNEI. The CDR3 consists of 16 residues. CDR3 sequence: CASSDFRQAINQPQHF. CDR3 nucleotide sequence: TGTGCCAGCAGTGATTTTAGACAGGCGATCAATCAGCCCCAGCATTTT.

The rearrangement uses TRBV25-1 and TRBJ1-1; no clear D. V lost 3 bases and J lost 0, with 8 bases in between. CDR3 length equals 14 residues. Germline V gene data show CDR1 as MGHDK and CDR2 as SYGVNS. Written as DNA, the CDR3 is TGTGCCAGCAGTGATCTCTTGGTGAACACTGAAGCTTTCTTT. This encodes CASSDLLVNTEAFF.

By share of the sample, this clonotype is medium-sized (0.01 to 0.1%). The V gene is TRBV6-5, the J gene TRBJ1-2; 7 nucleotides match TRBD1. The germline gives CDR1 MNHEY, CDR2 SVGAGI. This CDR3 is 13 amino acids long. V shed 2 bases, J shed 5 bases, and the junction held 2 bases outside the gene matches. The DNA for the CDR3 is TGTGCCAGCAGTTACCTGGGACAGTATGGCTACACCTTC. Protein sequence: CASSYLGQYGYTF.